This passage covers 18 T cell receptor beta chains from one sample sequenced in a study of shared clonotypes between healthy human individuals. Libraries were prepared by immunoSEQ multiplex PCR; TCRdb keeps only in-frame clonotypes and omits some of them. The sample records 600,000 to 750,000 clones, about two thirds being singletons. The sample taken for sequencing was memory CD4+ T cells sorted from blood. Described subset: CD45RA-negative fraction. Source of these receptors: a woman aged 25 to 45 in good health.

V usage is TRBV30 and J usage is TRBJ2-5; D is undetermined. This CDR3 contains 12 residues. CDR1 and CDR2 from the germline V gene are GTSNPN and SVGIG (reference sequence). Trimming took 2 bases from V and 0 from J, leaving 4 bases between them. The CDR3 loop is CAWSWNQETQYF. In DNA form, the CDR3 reads TGTGCCTGGAGTTGGAACCAAGAGACCCAGTACTTC.

This chain uses TRBV4-2 with TRBJ2-1; perhaps TRBD1 as D (6 bases). CDR1 and CDR2 (germline): LGHNA, YNFKEQ. The CDR3 runs 16 residues. Trimming pared 2 bases from V and 1 base from J, leaving 12 bases between. The CDR3 loop reads CASSQTRGRSYNEQFF. The CDR3 nucleotides are TGTGCCAGCAGCCAAACCAGGGGCCGATCCTACAATGAGCAGTTCTTC.

The chain couples TRBV29-1 to TRBJ2-7, with D unclear. This CDR3 region has 17 residues. Between the trimmed V and J ends, which lost 1 base and 2 bases, there was a span of 21 bases. Germline loops: CDR1 SQVTM, CDR2 ANQGSEA. As DNA, the CDR3 is TGCAGCGTTGAAGTGGTTTCCGACTTTTGGGATACCTACGAGCAGTACTTC. Its protein product is CSVEVVSDFWDTYEQYF.

This chain uses TRBV28 with TRBJ1-5, with D perhaps matching TRBD1 (5 bases). CDR1 and CDR2 (germline): MDHEN, SYDVKM. CDR3 length: 15 amino acids. V lost 2 bases and J lost 12, with 20 bases in between. The CDR3 region is CASSLTRQGQGDQHF. In DNA, the CDR3 is TGTGCCAGCAGTTTAACCCGGCAGGGTCAAGGGGACCAGCATTTT.

For the CDR3, the DNA is TGCGCCAGCAGCTTGGATGCCGGGGCTGAGGGAAAACTGTTTTTT. Translating gives CASSLDAGAEGKLFF. The chain has TRBV5-1 and TRBJ1-4, with a weak D call TRBD1 (5 bases). V dropped 0 bases and J dropped 10 bases, with 16 bases sitting between them. The CDR3 runs to 15 residues. Germline CDR1 and CDR2: SGHRS and YFSETQ.

This clone came up a few times. Here the CDR3 DNA reads TGTGCCAGCATCACAGGGGGTTCTCCTAGCACAGATACGCAGTATTTT. It specifies CASITGGSPSTDTQYF. V and J are TRBV28 and TRBJ2-3; 8 bases are a match to TRBD1. Germline CDR1 MDHEN, CDR2 SYDVKM. The V gene end was trimmed by 7 bases and the J gene end by 0 bases; junction bases not matched to a gene: 9. The CDR3 contains 16 residues.

This clone has more than one count but fewer than ten. V is TRBV13 and J is TRBJ2-5, with 7 bases identical to TRBD2. The junction had 14 bases not matched to a gene; V was cut back by 2 bases and J by 2 bases. There are 18 residues in the CDR3. CDR1 and CDR2 from the germline V gene are PRHDT and FYEKMQ (reference sequence). The CDR3 region has the DNA TGTGCCAGCAGCTTATCTATCGGGGGGACTACCAGGCAAGAGACCCAGTACTTC. Its translation is CASSLSIGGTTRQETQYF. Together with reference TRBV13 and TRBJ2-5, the CDR3 gives the full variable domain: AAGVIQSPRHLIKEKRETATLKCYPIPRHDTVYWYQQGPGQDPQFLISFYEKMQSDKGSIPDRFSAQQFSDYHSELNMSSLELGDSALYFCASSLSIGGTTRQETQYFGPGTRLLVL.

This clone is a singleton in its sample. The chain recombines TRBV28 with TRBJ2-6, with D possibly called TRBD1 or TRBD2 (5 bases each). Germline CDR1 MDHEN, CDR2 SYDVKM. The V end was cut by 5 bases, the J end by 0 bases, with 17 bases between. CDR3 size: 18 residues. CDR3 coding DNA: TGTGCCAGCAGTCCACGCACAGGAACTAGCTCTGGGGCCAACGTCCTGACTTTC. It translates to CASSPRTGTSSGANVLTF.

Regarding this clone: At the DNA level, this CDR3 is encoded by other sequences in the same sample as well. The rearrangement uses TRBV5-1 and TRBJ2-7; 11 bases are shared with TRBD2. Trimming cost V 4 bases and J 6 bases; bases outside gene matches: 6. The CDR3 loop spans 14 amino acids. CDR1 and CDR2 from the germline V gene are SGHRS and YFSETQ. The CDR3 DNA reads as TGCGCCAGCAGCCCCGGGACTAGCGGCGTCGAGCAGTACTTC. It translates to CASSPGTSGVEQYF.

This clone was found a few times. The CDR3 sequence: CATSIRTGNYNEQFF. The CDR3 region has the DNA TGTGCCACCAGCATTCGGACAGGGAACTACAATGAGCAGTTCTTC. The chain has TRBV15 and TRBJ2-1; 8 nucleotides align to TRBD1. The germline CDR1 and CDR2 sequences are LNHNV and YYDKDF (reference sequence). The CDR3 extends over 15 amino acids. After removal of 4 bases from V and 3 bases from J, the junction contained 5 bases not matched to a gene. Together with reference TRBV15 and TRBJ2-1, the CDR3 gives the full variable domain: DAMVIQNPRYQVTQFGKPVTLSCSQTLNHNVMYWYQQKSSQAPKLLFHYYDKDFNNEADTPDNFQSRRPNTSFCFLDIRSPGLGDTAMYLCATSIRTGNYNEQFFGPGTRLTVL.

The chain carries TRBV5-6 and TRBJ1-4, with D maybe TRBD1 (6 bases). CDR3 length: 15 amino acids. Trimming cost V 1 base and J 3 bases, with 10 bases left between them. CDR1 and CDR2 (germline): SGHDT, YYEEEE. Written as DNA, the CDR3 is TGTGCCAGCAGCTTGTTTTACAGGGCTAATGAAAAACTGTTTTTT. Protein sequence: CASSLFYRANEKLFF.

The V call is TRBV20-1, the J call TRBJ2-5, with D possibly called TRBD1 or TRBD2 (5 bases each). The J call is uncertain, as TRBJ2-7 better fits the DNA end. The CDR3 is made up of 11 amino acids. Germline V gene sequence: CDR1 DFQATT, CDR2 SNEGSKA (reference sequence). CDR3 sequence (DNA): TGCAGTGCTACCCGGGACCGCGAGCAGTACTTC. It codes for CSATRDREQYF.

This chain connects TRBV10-1 to TRBJ1-2, with TRBD1 identical over 7 bases. The J segment lost 0 bases and the V segment lost 5 bases, leaving 3 bases of the junction unmatched. Germline CDR1 is WNHNN and CDR2 is SYGVQD (reference sequence). The CDR3 contains 14 residues. The DNA for the CDR3 is TGCGCCAGCAGTACCGGGACAGCTAACTATGGCTACACCTTC. Its translation is CASSTGTANYGYTF.

The chain links TRBV5-1 to TRBJ2-5; possibly TRBD2 for D (6 bases). Germline V gives CDR1 SGHRS, CDR2 YFSETQ. Trimming cost V 3 bases and J 5 bases, with 17 bases left between them. CDR3 size: 15 residues. For the CDR3, the DNA is TGCGCCAGCAGCTGGGACCGAAAACGGGGGGAGACCCAGTACTTC. This encodes CASSWDRKRGETQYF.

This clone was seen a single time. The V and J genes are TRBV10-3 and TRBJ2-5, with no clear D. Germline V gives CDR1 ENHRY, CDR2 SYGVKD. This CDR3 region has 17 residues. The germline V and J ends were trimmed by 0 bases and 1 base, with 15 bases remaining between them. In nucleotides, the CDR3 is TGTGCCATCAGTGAGTCTTTATTTGGTGGTGTCCAAGAGACCCAGTACTTC. Its protein product is CAISESLFGGVQETQYF.

This chain uses TRBV6-1 with TRBJ2-4, with TRBD2 matching over 7 bases. CDR1 MNHNS and CDR2 SASEGT come from the germline V gene. This CDR3 is built from 15 residues. V lost 7 bases, J lost 3 bases, and 9 bases stayed unmatched. The DNA for the CDR3 is TGTGCCAGCAACGGCGGGAGAGTGGTCAAAAACATTCAGTACTTC. Translated, it gives CASNGGRVVKNIQYF.

The V gene is TRBV5-1, the J gene TRBJ2-5, with no clear D. This CDR3 spans 13 amino acids. The germline V gene encodes CDR1 SGHRS and CDR2 YFSETQ. Trimming left V 3 bases short and J 1 base short, with 7 bases between. The CDR3 DNA reads as TGCGCCAGCAGCTACACCACCCAAGAGACCCAGTACTTC. Protein product: CASSYTTQETQYF. The whole variable domain, filled in from reference TRBV5-1 and TRBJ2-5, reads KAGVTQTPRYLIKTRGQQVTLSCSPISGHRSVSWYQQTPGQGLQFLFEYFSETQRNKGNFPGRFSGRQFSNSRSEMNVSTLELGDSALYLCASSYTTQETQYFGPGTRLLVL.

V is TRBV7-8 and J is TRBJ2-7, with D uncertain. CDR1 and CDR2 (germline): SGHVS, FQNEAQ. This CDR3 spans 12 amino acids. Trimming took off 2 bases at V and 6 bases at J, with 8 bases between the two ends. CDR3 sequence (DNA): TGTGCCAGCAGCTTACGAGACTTCGAGCAGTACTTC. Amino acids: CASSLRDFEQYF.